This T cell receptor beta chain was identified in a study of human T cells and chemical hapten exposure. Study-wide context: Each patient's scalp received weekly diphenylcyclopropenone throughout the roughly 25-week study.

For the library, individual cDNA molecules each received unique molecular identifiers. As processed by the authors: Sampled TCR counts reached a median of roughly 100,000 per sample, with values ranging from about 20,000 to 700,000. One entry per CDR3 protein, called by TCRdb with MiXCR from the RACE reads. It is TCRdb's table, rather than the study itself, that gives the V and J calls and clone size. The sample holds tens of thousands of distinct CDR3 sequences, roughly 13% seen once. Time point reported: patch test 3, about 24 weeks after DPC sensitization. Treatment indicated: therapeutic diphenylcyclopropenone sensitization with weekly scalp DPC. The template was total RNA from unfractionated whole blood. Those who donated were patients with alopecia, 18 to 70 years of age, and suitable for DPC. Germline CDR1 is LGHNA and CDR2 is YSLEER. V dropped 0 bases and J dropped 4 bases, with 16 bases sitting between them. The CDR3 is made up of 17 amino acids.

The sample was whole blood, taken in connection with sensitization to the hapten diphenylcyclopropenone (DPC). This chain connects TRBV4-3 to TRBJ1-3; possibly TRBD1 for D (6 bases). This sequence was found in a middle-aged woman with alopecia areata. Some clones in this sample may be carry-over from other donors' samples. CDR3 nucleotides: TGCGCCAGCAGCCAAGATGGGACGCGGGACACAGGAAACACCATATATTTT. Protein: CASSQDGTRDTGNTIYF.